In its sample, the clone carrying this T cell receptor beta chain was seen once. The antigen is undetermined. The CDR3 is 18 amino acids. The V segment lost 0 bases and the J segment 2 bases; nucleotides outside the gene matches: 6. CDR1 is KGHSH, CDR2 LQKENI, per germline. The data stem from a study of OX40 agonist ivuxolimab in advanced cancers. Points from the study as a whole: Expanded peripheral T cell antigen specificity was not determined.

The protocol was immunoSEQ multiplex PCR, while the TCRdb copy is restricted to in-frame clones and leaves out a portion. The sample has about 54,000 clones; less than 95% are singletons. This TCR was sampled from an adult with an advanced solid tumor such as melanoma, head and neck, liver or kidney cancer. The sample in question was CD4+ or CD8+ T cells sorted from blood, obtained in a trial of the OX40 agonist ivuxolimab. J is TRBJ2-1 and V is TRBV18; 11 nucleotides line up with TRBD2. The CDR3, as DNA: TGTGCCAGCTCACCACCTACTAGCGGGAGTCATCCCTACAATGAGCAGTTCTTC. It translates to CASSPPTSGSHPYNEQFF. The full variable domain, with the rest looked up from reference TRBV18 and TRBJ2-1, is NAGVMQNPRHLVRRRGQEARLRCSPMKGHSHVYWYRQLPEEGLKFMVYLQKENIIDESGMPKERFSAEFPKEGPSILRIQQVVRGDSAAYFCASSPPTSGSHPYNEQFFGPGTRLTVL.